This TCR beta chain was observed in a study of T cells in localized non-small cell lung cancer. The study's findings and limits: A raised T cell density in blood coincided with lengthier overall survival. Uninvolved adjacent lung had higher T cell clonality than tumor and all other tissues. In adjacent lung appeared a median roughly 56 of the top 100 tumor clones.

The CDR3 contains 16 residues. V lost 4 bases to trimming and J lost 7 bases, with 23 bases between them. Clones were read by immunoSEQ multiplex PCR, and TCRdb kept only the in-frame ones, dropping some. The table includes 30,000 to 40,000 clones, 75% to 90% detected once. A single count supports this clone. No antigen is known for it. The gene calls are TRBV5-3 and TRBJ1-2, with a weak D call TRBD1 (5 bases). TRBV5-3 qualifies as an ORF whose function is uncertain. The TCR comes from a man aged 35 to 69 with stage I lung adenocarcinoma. The sequencing used peripheral blood, collected before any cancer treatment. CDR3: CARSAGPRDRPAGYTF. As DNA, the CDR3 is TGTGCCAGAAGCGCGGGGCCCCGGGACCGCCCGGCTGGCTACACCTTC.